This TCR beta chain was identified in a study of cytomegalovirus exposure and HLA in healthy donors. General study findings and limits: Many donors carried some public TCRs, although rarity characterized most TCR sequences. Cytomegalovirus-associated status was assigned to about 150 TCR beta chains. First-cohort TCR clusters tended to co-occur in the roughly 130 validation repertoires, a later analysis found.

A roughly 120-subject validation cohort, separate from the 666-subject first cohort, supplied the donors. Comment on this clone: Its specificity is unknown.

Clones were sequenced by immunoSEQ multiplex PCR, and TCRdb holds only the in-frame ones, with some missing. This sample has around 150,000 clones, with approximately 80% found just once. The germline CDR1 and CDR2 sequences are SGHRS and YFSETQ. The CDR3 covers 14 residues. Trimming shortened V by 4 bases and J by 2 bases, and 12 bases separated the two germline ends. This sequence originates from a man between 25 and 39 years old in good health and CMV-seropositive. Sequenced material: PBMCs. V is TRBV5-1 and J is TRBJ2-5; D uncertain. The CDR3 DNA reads TGCGCCAGCAGCCCGGTTAGGAGTCAAGAGACCCAGTACTTC. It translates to CASSPVRSQETQYF.